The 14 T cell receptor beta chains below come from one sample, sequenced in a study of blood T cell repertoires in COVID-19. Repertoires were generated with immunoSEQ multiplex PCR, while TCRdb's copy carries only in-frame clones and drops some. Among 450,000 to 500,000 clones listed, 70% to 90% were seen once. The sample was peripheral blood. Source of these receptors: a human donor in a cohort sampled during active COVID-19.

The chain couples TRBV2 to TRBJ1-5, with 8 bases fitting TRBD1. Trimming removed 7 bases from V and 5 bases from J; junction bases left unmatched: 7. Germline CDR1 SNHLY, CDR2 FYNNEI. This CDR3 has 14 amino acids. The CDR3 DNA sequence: TGTGCCAGCAAGCAAGGACAGGGAGATCAGCCCCAGCATTTT. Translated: CASKQGQGDQPQHF. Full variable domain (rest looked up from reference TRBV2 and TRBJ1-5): EPEVTQTPSHQVTQMGQEVILRCVPISNHLYFYWYRQILGQKVEFLVSFYNNEISEKSEIFDDQFSVERPDGSNFTLKIRSTKLEDSAMYFCASKQGQGDQPQHFGDGTRLSIL.

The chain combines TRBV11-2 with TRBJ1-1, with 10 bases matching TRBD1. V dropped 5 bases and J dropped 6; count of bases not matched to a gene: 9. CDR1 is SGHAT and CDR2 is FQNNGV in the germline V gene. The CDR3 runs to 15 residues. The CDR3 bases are TGTGCCAGCAGCCCCCAGACGGGGACAGGGGCTGAAGCTTTCTTT. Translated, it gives CASSPQTGTGAEAFF.

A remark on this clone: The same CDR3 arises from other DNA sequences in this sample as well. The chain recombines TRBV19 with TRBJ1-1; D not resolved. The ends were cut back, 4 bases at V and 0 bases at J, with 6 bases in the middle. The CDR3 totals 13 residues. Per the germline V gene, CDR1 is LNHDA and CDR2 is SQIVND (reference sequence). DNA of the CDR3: TGTGCCAGTAGTACGCAGATGAACACTGAAGCTTTCTTT. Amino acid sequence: CASSTQMNTEAFF.

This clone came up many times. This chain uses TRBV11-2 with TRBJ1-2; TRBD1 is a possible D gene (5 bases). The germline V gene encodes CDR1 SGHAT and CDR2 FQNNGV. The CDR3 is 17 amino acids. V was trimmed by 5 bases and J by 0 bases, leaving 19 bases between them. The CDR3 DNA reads TGTGCCAGCAGCAAATGGCTGACAGTTACTCCTAACTATGGCTACACCTTC. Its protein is CASSKWLTVTPNYGYTF.

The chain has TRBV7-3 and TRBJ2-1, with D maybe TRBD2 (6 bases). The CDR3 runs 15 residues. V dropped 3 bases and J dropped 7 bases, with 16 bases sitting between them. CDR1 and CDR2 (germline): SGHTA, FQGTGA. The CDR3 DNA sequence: TGTGCCAGCAGCTTTGGTTCGGGAGCTGGGAATGAGCAGTTCTTC. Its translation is CASSFGSGAGNEQFF.

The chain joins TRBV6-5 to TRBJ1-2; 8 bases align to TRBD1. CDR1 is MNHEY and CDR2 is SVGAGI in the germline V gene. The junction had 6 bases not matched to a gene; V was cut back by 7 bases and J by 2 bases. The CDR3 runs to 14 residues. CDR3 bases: TGTGCCAGCATCCTCAGGGGGCTGAACTATGGCTACACCTTC. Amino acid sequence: CASILRGLNYGYTF.

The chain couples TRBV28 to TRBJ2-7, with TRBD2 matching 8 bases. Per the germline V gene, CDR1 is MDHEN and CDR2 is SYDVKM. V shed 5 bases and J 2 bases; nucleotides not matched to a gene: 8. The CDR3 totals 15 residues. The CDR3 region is CASSSGTSWPYEQYF. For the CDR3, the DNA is TGTGCCAGCAGTAGCGGGACTAGTTGGCCCTACGAGCAGTACTTC.

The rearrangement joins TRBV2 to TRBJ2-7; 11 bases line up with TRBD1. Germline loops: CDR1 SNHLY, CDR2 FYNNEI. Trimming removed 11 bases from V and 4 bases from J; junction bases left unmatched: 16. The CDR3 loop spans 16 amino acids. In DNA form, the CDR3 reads TGTGCCTCCCAAACGGGACAGGGGGTGATTCTTTACGAGCAGTACTTC. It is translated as CASQTGQGVILYEQYF. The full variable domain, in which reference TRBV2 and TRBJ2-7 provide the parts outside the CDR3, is EPEVTQTPSHQVTQMGQEVILRCVPISNHLYFYWYRQILGQKVEFLVSFYNNEISEKSEIFDDQFSVERPDGSNFTLKIRSTKLEDSAMYFCASQTGQGVILYEQYFGPGTRLTVT.

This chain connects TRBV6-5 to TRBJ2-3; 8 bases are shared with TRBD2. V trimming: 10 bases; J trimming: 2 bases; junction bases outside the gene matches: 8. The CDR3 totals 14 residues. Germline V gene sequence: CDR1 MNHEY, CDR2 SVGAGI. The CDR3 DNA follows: TGTGCCACCCAAAGAGGACTAGCCACAGATACGCAGTATTTT. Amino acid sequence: CATQRGLATDTQYF.

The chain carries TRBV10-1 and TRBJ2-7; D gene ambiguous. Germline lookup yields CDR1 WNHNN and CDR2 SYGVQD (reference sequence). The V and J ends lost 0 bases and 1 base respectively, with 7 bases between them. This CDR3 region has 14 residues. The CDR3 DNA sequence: TGCGCCAGCAGTGAGTCTGGTAGTTCCTACGAGCAGTACTTC. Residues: CASSESGSSYEQYF.

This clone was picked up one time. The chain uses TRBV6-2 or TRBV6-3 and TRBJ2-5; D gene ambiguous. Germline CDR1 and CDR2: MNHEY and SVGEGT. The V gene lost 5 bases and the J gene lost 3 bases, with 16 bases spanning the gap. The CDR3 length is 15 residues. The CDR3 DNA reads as TGTGCCAGCAGTCCGTCCCGGGTCCCGAAAGAGACCCAGTACTTC. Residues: CASSPSRVPKETQYF.

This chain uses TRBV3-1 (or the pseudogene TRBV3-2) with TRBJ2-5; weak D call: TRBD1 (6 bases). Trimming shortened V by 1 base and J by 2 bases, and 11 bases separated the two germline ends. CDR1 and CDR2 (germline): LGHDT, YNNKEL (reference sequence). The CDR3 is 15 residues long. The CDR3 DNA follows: TGTGCCAGCAGCCAAGGGCTTGGACAGCAAGAGACCCAGTACTTC. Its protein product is CASSQGLGQQETQYF.

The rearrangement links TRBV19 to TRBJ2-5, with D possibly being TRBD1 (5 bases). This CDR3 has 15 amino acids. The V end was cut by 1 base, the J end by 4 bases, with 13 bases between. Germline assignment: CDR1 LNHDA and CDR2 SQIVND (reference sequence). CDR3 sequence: CASSIASFQGETQYF. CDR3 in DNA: TGTGCCAGTAGTATAGCTTCTTTTCAGGGAGAGACCCAGTACTTC.

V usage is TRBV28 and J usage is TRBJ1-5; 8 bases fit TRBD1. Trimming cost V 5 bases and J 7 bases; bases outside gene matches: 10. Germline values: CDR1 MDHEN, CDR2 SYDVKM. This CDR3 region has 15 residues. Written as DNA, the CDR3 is TGTGCCAGCAGTGCCTCGGACAGGGCAGGACAGCCCCAGCATTTT. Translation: CASSASDRAGQPQHF.